The 22 T cell receptor beta chains reported below all come from one sample, sequenced in a study of beta chain features in type 1 diabetes. Expressed TCRB transcripts got sequenced, as all isolated RNA was reverse transcribed. Here immunoSEQ multiplex PCR was the method, and the copy in TCRdb shows in-frame clones only, minus some. This table holds some 150,000 clones, 11% found once. The sample taken for sequencing was central memory CD4+ T cells from blood. The receptor set was obtained from a man between 18 and 29 years old in good health.

The chain recombines TRBV28 with TRBJ2-1, with TRBD1 matching over 7 bases. This CDR3 contains 14 residues. The V gene end was trimmed by 6 bases and the J gene end by 8 bases; junction bases not matched to a gene: 10. Germline V lookup: CDR1 MDHEN, CDR2 SYDVKM. For the CDR3, the DNA is TGTGCCAGCAGCAATGACAGGGCTAATCATGAGCAGTTCTTC. Translated: CASSNDRANHEQFF.

This clone was found a few times. V usage is TRBV7-6 and J usage is TRBJ2-3; no clear D. The CDR3 contains 14 residues. Germline V lookup: CDR1 SGHVS, CDR2 FNYEAQ. Trimming shortened V by 1 base and J by 4 bases, and 9 bases separated the two germline ends. Written as DNA, the CDR3 is TGTGCCAGCAGCTTAGAGAGGCCGCCAGATACGCAGTATTTT. It encodes CASSLERPPDTQYF.

The sample holds a few counts of this clone. This chain links TRBV28 with TRBJ2-7; TRBD1 aligns across 8 bases. Germline V gene lookup returns CDR1 MDHEN and CDR2 SYDVKM. The CDR3 has 13 amino acids. V lost 6 bases and J lost 5; bases outside the gene matches: 6. The CDR3: CASSGADRDEQYF. DNA of the CDR3: TGTGCCAGCAGCGGGGCGGACAGGGACGAGCAGTACTTC.

There are a few counts of this clone. The chain is built from TRBV7-2 and TRBJ1-2; maybe TRBD1 (6 bases). The V gene's germline CDR1 is SGHTA and CDR2 FQGNSA. The CDR3 is 16 residues long. V shed 1 base and J shed 0 bases, with 12 bases lying between them. The CDR3: CASSLGLGGPNYGYTF. The CDR3 coding sequence is TGTGCCAGCAGCTTAGGCCTGGGGGGGCCTAACTATGGCTACACCTTC.

This chain connects TRBV10-3 to TRBJ2-5, with D possibly being TRBD1 (6 bases). The germline V gene has CDR1 ENHRY and CDR2 SYGVKD. Trimming removed 3 bases at V and 5 bases at J, with 13 bases between. This CDR3 has 14 residues. The CDR3 loop is CAISEQTGGETQYF. CDR3 nucleotide sequence: TGTGCCATCAGTGAACAGACAGGCGGGGAGACCCAGTACTTC.

This clone has more than one count but fewer than ten. V usage is TRBV4-3 and J usage is TRBJ1-2; D is unclear. The V end was cut by 3 bases, the J end by 3 bases, with 14 bases between. Germline CDR1 LGHNA, CDR2 YSLEER. The CDR3 runs 15 residues. CDR3 nucleotides: TGCGCCAGCAGCCAGAAGGCTAGGCTCGACTATGGCTACACCTTC. It is translated as CASSQKARLDYGYTF.

This clone was recorded many times. The chain recombines TRBV29-1 with TRBJ1-1, with a weak D call TRBD1 (6 bases). The CDR3 sequence is 11 residues long. Germline assignment: CDR1 SQVTM and CDR2 ANQGSEA. Between the trimmed V and J ends, which lost 5 bases and 7 bases, there was a span of 11 bases. CDR3 nucleotide sequence: TGCAGCGTTTACAGGGAAGGTGAAGCTTTCTTT. Its protein is CSVYREGEAFF.

V usage is TRBV2 and J usage is TRBJ2-3; 8 nucleotides agree with TRBD1. This CDR3 is built from 13 residues. The germline gives CDR1 SNHLY, CDR2 FYNNEI. The J segment lost 2 bases and the V segment lost 10 bases, leaving 5 bases of the junction unmatched. This chain's CDR3 is CATETGVTDTQYF. As DNA, the CDR3 is TGTGCCACCGAGACAGGGGTCACAGATACGCAGTATTTT. Together with reference TRBV2 and TRBJ2-3, the CDR3 gives the full variable domain: EPEVTQTPSHQVTQMGQEVILRCVPISNHLYFYWYRQILGQKVEFLVSFYNNEISEKSEIFDDQFSVERPDGSNFTLKIRSTKLEDSAMYFCATETGVTDTQYFGPGTRLTVL.

This clone has more than one count but fewer than ten. The chain couples TRBV25-1 to TRBJ2-1; TRBD2 matches 8 bases. Trimming removed 1 base from V and 10 bases from J; junction bases left unmatched: 3. Looked up from germline, CDR1 is MGHDK and CDR2 is SYGVNS. This CDR3 is built from 13 residues. The CDR3 loop is CASSESPSGEQFF. CDR3 bases: TGTGCCAGCAGTGAATCCCCTAGCGGGGAGCAGTTCTTC. Combining the CDR3 with reference TRBV25-1 and TRBJ2-1 gives the whole variable domain EADIYQTPRYLVIGTGKKITLECSQTMGHDKMYWYQQDPGMELHLIHYSYGVNSTEKGDLSSESTVSRIRTEHFPLTLESARPSHTSQYLCASSESPSGEQFFGPGTRLTVL.

The chain recombines TRBV7-6 with TRBJ1-5, with 7 nucleotides matching TRBD1. Germline assignment: CDR1 SGHVS and CDR2 FNYEAQ. The J segment lost 1 base and the V segment lost 3 bases, leaving 3 bases of the junction unmatched. The CDR3 consists of 15 residues. Written as DNA, the CDR3 is TGTGCCAGCAGCTTGGCGGGACAGAGCAATCAGCCCCAGCATTTT. The encoded protein is CASSLAGQSNQPQHF.

This clone was seen a few times. The rearrangement uses TRBV29-1 and TRBJ2-2; no reliable D call. CDR3 length: 16 amino acids. Germline assignment: CDR1 SQVTM and CDR2 ANQGSEA. V was cut by 6 bases and J by 0 bases, with 17 bases left in between. CDR3 coding DNA: TGCAGCGTGGCCCGAAAGGGCAAAGCGAACACCGGGGAGCTGTTTTTT. Protein product: CSVARKGKANTGELFF.

This clone was counted ten times or more. CDR3 region: CASSFNRMNYNEQFF. DNA for the CDR3: TGTGCCAGCAGCTTTAACAGGATGAACTACAATGAGCAGTTCTTC. The gene calls are TRBV5-6 and TRBJ2-1, with D possibly TRBD1 on 5 matching bases. The germline V gene encodes CDR1 SGHDT and CDR2 YYEEEE. This CDR3 has 15 amino acids. V lost 2 bases, J lost 3 bases, and 12 bases lay in between.

This clone was found a few times. The V call is TRBV5-4, the J call TRBJ1-1; 7 positions match TRBD1. V lost 4 bases, J lost 8 bases, and 5 bases stayed unmatched. Germline V lookup: CDR1 SGHNT, CDR2 YYREEE (reference sequence). The CDR3 consists of 12 residues. CDR3 DNA: TGTGCCAGCAGCCTGTACAGGGGAGAAGCTTTCTTT. Protein: CASSLYRGEAFF. Using reference TRBV5-4 and TRBJ1-1 for the parts outside the CDR3, the full variable domain is ETGVTQSPTHLIKTRGQQVTLRCSSQSGHNTVSWYQQALGQGPQFIFQYYREEENGRGNFPPRFSGLQFPNYSSELNVNALELDDSALYLCASSLYRGEAFFGQGTRLTVV.

CDR3 protein: CSVDHHRQNTEAFF. DNA of the CDR3: TGCAGCGTTGACCATCATCGCCAGAACACTGAAGCTTTCTTT. The chain couples TRBV29-1 to TRBJ1-1; D unclear. CDR3 length: 14 residues. Germline CDR1 SQVTM, CDR2 ANQGSEA. V was cut by 3 bases and J by 1 base, with 12 bases left in between. The entire variable domain, with the rest obtained from reference TRBV29-1 and TRBJ1-1, is as follows: SAVISQKPSRDICQRGTSLTIQCQVDSQVTMMFWYRQQPGQSLTLIATANQGSEATYESGFVIDKFPISRPNLTFSTLTVSNMSPEDSSIYLCSVDHHRQNTEAFFGQGTRLTVV.

This clone appeared once. The CDR3 sequence is CASSWRDRTKDTQYF. The CDR3 DNA reads TGCGCCAGCAGCTGGAGGGACCGAACGAAAGATACGCAGTATTTT. V is TRBV5-1 and J is TRBJ2-3; D possibly corresponds to TRBD2 (6 bases). V lost 3 bases and J 5 bases, leaving 16 bases between the germline ends. Germline V gene data show CDR1 as SGHRS and CDR2 as YFSETQ. The CDR3 loop spans 15 amino acids.

This clone was counted a single time. DNA for the CDR3: TGTGCCAGCAGCTATGGACTAGCGGCACAAGAGACCCAGTACTTC. Translated, it gives CASSYGLAAQETQYF. The chain is built from TRBV5-4 and TRBJ2-5; 10 bases are a match to TRBD2. V shed 3 bases and J 2 bases; nucleotides not matched to a gene: 4. Germline V CDR1 and CDR2: SGHNT, YYREEE (reference sequence). CDR3 length: 15 residues.

The sample holds many counts of this clone. V usage is TRBV28 and J usage is TRBJ2-5; 9 bases match TRBD1. Germline V gene lookup returns CDR1 MDHEN and CDR2 SYDVKM. CDR3 length equals 15 residues. The trim removed 5 bases at V and 4 bases at J, leaving 8 bases unmatched. This CDR3 is CASSISGQGRETQYF. In DNA, the CDR3 is TGTGCCAGCAGTATCTCGGGACAGGGAAGAGAGACCCAGTACTTC.

Remarks on this clone: Additional DNA sequences in this sample encode the identical CDR3. The chain uses TRBV18 and TRBJ2-6; D gene ambiguous. CDR1 and CDR2 (germline): KGHSH, LQKENI. This CDR3 has 14 residues. V was cut by 3 bases and J by 1 base, with 4 bases left in between. CDR3 region: CASSPSSGANVLTF. The CDR3 nucleotides read TGTGCCAGCTCACCGAGTTCTGGGGCCAACGTCCTGACTTTC.

The chain carries TRBV5-1 and TRBJ2-7, with no clear D. Trimming cost V 4 bases and J 6 bases, with 17 bases left between them. CDR1 SGHRS and CDR2 YFSETQ come from the germline V gene. The CDR3 runs to 14 residues. Written as DNA, the CDR3 is TGCGCCAGCAGCCCAGGTGGGGAACTGGGCGAGCAGTACTTC. Its protein is CASSPGGELGEQYF. Supplemented by reference TRBV5-1 and TRBJ2-7, the full variable domain reads KAGVTQTPRYLIKTRGQQVTLSCSPISGHRSVSWYQQTPGQGLQFLFEYFSETQRNKGNFPGRFSGRQFSNSRSEMNVSTLELGDSALYLCASSPGGELGEQYFGPGTRLTVT.

The chain uses TRBV7-2 and TRBJ2-5; TRBD1 matches 8 bases. V lost 4 bases, J lost 7 bases, and 2 bases stayed unmatched. Germline loops: CDR1 SGHTA, CDR2 FQGNSA. CDR3 length: 12 amino acids. The chain's CDR3 is CASSWTGRTQYF. Here the CDR3 DNA reads TGTGCCAGCAGCTGGACAGGGAGGACCCAGTACTTC.

The sample holds many counts of this clone. The chain links TRBV7-2 to TRBJ2-3; 10 nucleotides align to TRBD1. The junction had 5 bases not matched to a gene; V was cut back by 5 bases and J by 3 bases. From germline, CDR1 is SGHTA and CDR2 FQGNSA. This CDR3 is 15 amino acids long. CDR3 amino acids: CASSRQGAGTDTQYF. The CDR3 coding sequence is TGTGCCAGCAGCCGACAGGGGGCTGGAACAGATACGCAGTATTTT.

This clone was found many times. CDR3 protein: CSVERGRAETQYF. Written as DNA, the CDR3 is TGCAGCGTTGAAAGGGGAAGGGCAGAGACCCAGTACTTC. The V gene is TRBV29-1, the J gene TRBJ2-5; possible D gene TRBD1, 5 bases. Trimming pared 2 bases from V and 4 bases from J, leaving 11 bases between. This CDR3 has 13 amino acids. Germline V CDR1 and CDR2: SQVTM, ANQGSEA.